The sequence of this T cell receptor beta chain was determined in a study of blood T cells in healthy people across ages. A second PCR of roughly 6 to 12 cycles used a sample-barcoded 5' primer and a J-beta primer mix. From the 5' RACE reads, TCRdb called clonotypes with MiXCR, one entry per CDR3 protein. The sample includes some 1.1 million distinct CDR3 sequences, 30% to 40% of them seen just once. Per individual sample, total RNA of at least 6 micrograms was extracted. The trim removed 3 bases at V and 5 bases at J, leaving 9 bases unmatched. The CDR3 has 16 residues. CDR1 is LGHDT, CDR2 YNNKEL, per germline (reference sequence).

Input material: blood. The genes are TRBV3-1 and TRBJ2-1; TRBD1 agrees at 8 bases. The receptor's source is a man younger than 30 in good health. In DNA, the CDR3 is TGTGCCAGCAGCCAGTTACCCGGGACAGGCAACAATGAGCAGTTCTTC. It encodes CASSQLPGTGNNEQFF.